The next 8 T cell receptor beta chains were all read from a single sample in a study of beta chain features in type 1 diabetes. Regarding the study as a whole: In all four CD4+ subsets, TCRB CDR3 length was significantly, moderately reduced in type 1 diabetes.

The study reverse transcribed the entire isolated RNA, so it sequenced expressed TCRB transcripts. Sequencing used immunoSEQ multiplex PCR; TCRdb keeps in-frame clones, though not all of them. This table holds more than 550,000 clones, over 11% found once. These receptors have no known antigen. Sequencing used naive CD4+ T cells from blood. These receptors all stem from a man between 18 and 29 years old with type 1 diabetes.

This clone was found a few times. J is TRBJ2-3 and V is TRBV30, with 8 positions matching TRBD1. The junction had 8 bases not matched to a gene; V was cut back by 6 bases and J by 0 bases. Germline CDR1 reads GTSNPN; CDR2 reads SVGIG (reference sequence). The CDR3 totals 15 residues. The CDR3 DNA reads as TGTGCCTGTCGGTCAGGGGACAGGAGCACAGATACGCAGTATTTT. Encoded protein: CACRSGDRSTDTQYF.

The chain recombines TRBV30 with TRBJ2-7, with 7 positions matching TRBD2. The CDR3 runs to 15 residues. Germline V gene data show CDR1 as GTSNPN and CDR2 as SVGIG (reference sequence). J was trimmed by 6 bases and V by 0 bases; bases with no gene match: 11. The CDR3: CAWSVEWGRELEQYF. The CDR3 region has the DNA TGTGCCTGGAGTGTAGAGTGGGGGAGGGAGCTCGAGCAGTACTTC.

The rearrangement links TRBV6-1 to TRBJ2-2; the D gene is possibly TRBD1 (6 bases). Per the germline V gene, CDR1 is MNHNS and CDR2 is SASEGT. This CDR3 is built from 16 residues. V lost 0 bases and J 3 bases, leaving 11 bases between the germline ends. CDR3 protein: CASSEAGGADTGELFF. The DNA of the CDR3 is TGTGCCAGCAGTGAAGCTGGGGGCGCCGACACCGGGGAGCTGTTTTTT.

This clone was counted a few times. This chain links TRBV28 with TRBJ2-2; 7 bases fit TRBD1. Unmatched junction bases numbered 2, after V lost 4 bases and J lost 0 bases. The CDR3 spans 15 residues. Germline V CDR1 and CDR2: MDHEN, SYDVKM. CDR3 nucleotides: TGTGCCAGCAGTTCCGGGACAGCGAACACCGGGGAGCTGTTTTTT. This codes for CASSSGTANTGELFF. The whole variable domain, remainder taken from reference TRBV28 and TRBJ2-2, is DVKVTQSSRYLVKRTGEKVFLECVQDMDHENMFWYRQDPGLGLRLIYFSYDVKMKEKGDIPEGYSVSREKKERFSLILESASTNQTSMYLCASSSGTANTGELFFGEGSRLTVL.

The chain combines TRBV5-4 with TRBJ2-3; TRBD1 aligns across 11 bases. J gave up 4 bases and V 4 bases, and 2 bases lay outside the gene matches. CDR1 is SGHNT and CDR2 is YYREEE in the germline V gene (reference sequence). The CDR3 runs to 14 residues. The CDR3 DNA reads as TGTGCCAGCAGCCCGGGACAGGGGGCAGATACGCAGTATTTT. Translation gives CASSPGQGADTQYF. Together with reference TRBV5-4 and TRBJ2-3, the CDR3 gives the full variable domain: ETGVTQSPTHLIKTRGQQVTLRCSSQSGHNTVSWYQQALGQGPQFIFQYYREEENGRGNFPPRFSGLQFPNYSSELNVNALELDDSALYLCASSPGQGADTQYFGPGTRLTVL.

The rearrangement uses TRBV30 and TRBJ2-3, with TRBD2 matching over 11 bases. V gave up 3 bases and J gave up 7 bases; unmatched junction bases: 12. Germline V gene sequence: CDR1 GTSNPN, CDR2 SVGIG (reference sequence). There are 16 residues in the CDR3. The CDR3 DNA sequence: TGTGCCTGGAGGGCGACGGCTAGCGGGAGGCGGTATACGCAGTATTTT. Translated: CAWRATASGRRYTQYF.

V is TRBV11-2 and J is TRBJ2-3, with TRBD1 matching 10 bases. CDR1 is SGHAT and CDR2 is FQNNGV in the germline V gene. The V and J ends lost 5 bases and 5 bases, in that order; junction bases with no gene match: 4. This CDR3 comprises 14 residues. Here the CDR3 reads CASSRDRGKDTQYF. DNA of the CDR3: TGTGCCAGCAGCCGGGACAGGGGTAAAGATACGCAGTATTTT.

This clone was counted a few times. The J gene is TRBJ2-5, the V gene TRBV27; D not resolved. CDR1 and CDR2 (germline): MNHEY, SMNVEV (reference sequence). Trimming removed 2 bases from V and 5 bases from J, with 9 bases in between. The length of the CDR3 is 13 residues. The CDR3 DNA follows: TGTGCCAGCAGTTTAGGTAGATGGGAGACCCAGTACTTC. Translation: CASSLGRWETQYF.